Shown below are 27 T cell receptor beta chains from a single sample sequenced in a study of regulatory T cells in long-lasting Graves disease. Building of the TCR beta libraries involved iRepertoire HTBI primers and Arm-PCR of CDR3 regions. TCRdb reprocessed the multiplex PCR reads via MiXCR and lists one record per CDR3 protein. The sample has 600,000 to 850,000 distinct CDR3 sequences, 30% seen once. Time point described: persistent/refractory GD, antithyroid drugs over 5 years with positive TRAb. Isolated PBMC RNA provided the starting material for the TCR library. The specimen was peripheral blood mononuclear cells (PBMCs), collected when the disease was refractory, from a patient treated with antithyroid drugs. These TCRs come from a female donor with Graves disease.

The chain couples TRBV12-3 or TRBV12-4 to TRBJ1-1; 9 bases match TRBD1. The CDR3 is 15 amino acids. V lost 4 bases, J lost 4 bases, and 7 bases stayed unmatched. In DNA, the CDR3 is TGTGCCAGCAGTTACAGGGGGCAGATCGGCACTGAAGCTTTCTTT. Translation: CASSYRGQIGTEAFF.

The chain carries TRBV20-1 and TRBJ2-3, with 7 bases fitting TRBD2. Germline loops: CDR1 DFQATT, CDR2 SNEGSKA (reference sequence). The CDR3 runs to 13 residues. V shed 3 bases and J 4 bases; nucleotides not matched to a gene: 4. The CDR3 reads CSARASGADTQYF. Written as DNA, the CDR3 is TGCAGTGCTAGGGCTAGCGGAGCAGATACGCAGTATTTT.

The chain links TRBV3-1 to TRBJ2-5; 7 bases align to TRBD2. The V and J ends lost 1 base and 5 bases, in that order; junction bases with no gene match: 7. This CDR3 is built from 15 residues. Germline V CDR1 and CDR2: LGHDT, YNNKEL (reference sequence). The CDR3 region is CASSQVGLVGETQYF. DNA for the CDR3: TGTGCCAGCAGCCAAGTAGGACTAGTGGGGGAGACCCAGTACTTC.

A few counts support this clonotype. This chain uses TRBV16 with TRBJ2-7, with 7 bases that match TRBD1. The CDR3 runs 13 residues. CDR1 KGHSY and CDR2 FQNENV come from the germline V gene. The trim removed 2 bases at V and 6 bases at J, leaving 4 bases unmatched. CDR3 coding DNA: TGTGCCAGCAGCCAAAAATCAGGGGGCGAGCAGTACTTC. Translation: CASSQKSGGEQYF.

This clonotype was detected a few times. The gene calls are TRBV11-1 and TRBJ2-7, with D perhaps TRBD1 (6 bases). The CDR3 consists of 14 residues. Germline CDR1 is SGHAT and CDR2 is FQDESV (reference sequence). V lost 2 bases and J 3 bases, leaving 11 bases between the germline ends. CDR3 protein: CASSLPGQLYEQYF. In DNA, the CDR3 is TGTGCCAGCAGCTTACCGGGACAACTCTACGAGCAGTACTTC.

This clonotype showed up many times. The rearrangement joins TRBV18 to TRBJ1-4; D is unclear. CDR3 length: 13 amino acids. Deletions cut 8 bases from V and 0 bases from J, with 7 bases between. In germline, CDR1 is KGHSH, CDR2 LQKENI. CDR3 sequence reads: CASSRATNEKLFF. The CDR3 DNA sequence: TGTGCCAGCAGTAGGGCAACTAATGAAAAACTGTTTTTT.

CDR3: CASSTADRGLLQPQHF. The CDR3 DNA reads as TGTGCCAGCAGTACCGCGGACAGGGGGCTTCTTCAGCCCCAGCATTTT. The chain carries TRBV6-1 and TRBJ1-5, with 11 positions matching TRBD1. The CDR3 has 16 residues. The V segment lost 5 bases and the J segment 6 bases; nucleotides outside the gene matches: 9. In germline, CDR1 is MNHNS, CDR2 SASEGT.

This clonotype was recorded many times. J is TRBJ1-2 and V is TRBV12-3 or TRBV12-4; perhaps TRBD1 as D (5 bases). The germline V and J ends were trimmed by 6 bases and 4 bases, with 12 bases remaining between them. The CDR3 covers 13 residues. Here the CDR3 reads CASSSRVGYGYTF. In DNA, the CDR3 is TGTGCCAGCAGCTCCAGGGTTGGCTATGGCTACACCTTC.

This clonotype was observed a handful of times. The chain couples TRBV3-1 to TRBJ1-2; D gene ambiguous. CDR3 length: 15 residues. Germline V lookup: CDR1 LGHDT, CDR2 YNNKEL (reference sequence). Trimming left V 0 bases short and J 6 bases short, with 14 bases between. The CDR3 sequence: CASSQDTGVGHGYTF. In DNA form, the CDR3 reads TGTGCCAGCAGCCAAGATACCGGGGTCGGGCATGGCTACACCTTC.

The CDR3 DNA follows: TGCGCCAGTAAGACAGGGCCGGGGGCCAACGTCCTGACTTTC. Protein sequence: CASKTGPGANVLTF. This chain joins TRBV5-1 and TRBJ2-6, with 7 positions matching TRBD1. This CDR3 has 14 residues. J gave up 4 bases and V 8 bases, and 6 bases lay outside the gene matches. Germline V lookup: CDR1 SGHRS, CDR2 YFSETQ. Complete variable domain (other parts from reference TRBV5-1 and TRBJ2-6): KAGVTQTPRYLIKTRGQQVTLSCSPISGHRSVSWYQQTPGQGLQFLFEYFSETQRNKGNFPGRFSGRQFSNSRSEMNVSTLELGDSALYLCASKTGPGANVLTFGAGSRLTVL.

In this sample, this clonotype turned up a few times. The rearrangement links TRBV28 to TRBJ1-1; D is ambiguous. The CDR3 covers 13 residues. The V gene lost 6 bases and the J gene lost 4 bases, with 12 bases spanning the gap. The germline CDR1 and CDR2 sequences are MDHEN and SYDVKM. The CDR3 DNA sequence: TGTGCCAGCAGAATCCCACCCGGCACTGAAGCTTTCTTT. Translation gives CASRIPPGTEAFF. Drawing the rest from reference TRBV28 and TRBJ1-1, the complete variable domain is DVKVTQSSRYLVKRTGEKVFLECVQDMDHENMFWYRQDPGLGLRLIYFSYDVKMKEKGDIPEGYSVSREKKERFSLILESASTNQTSMYLCASRIPPGTEAFFGQGTRLTVV.

The V call is TRBV10-3, the J call TRBJ1-1; 7 nucleotides line up with TRBD1. Germline V gene sequence: CDR1 ENHRY, CDR2 SYGVKD. The CDR3 is 14 amino acids. V was pared by 3 bases and J by 5 bases, with 6 bases of the junction left unmatched. The CDR3 region is CAISDLSGGTEAFF. DNA of the CDR3: TGTGCCATCAGTGATTTATCAGGGGGGACTGAAGCTTTCTTT.

The chain employs TRBV6-5 and TRBJ2-6; no clear D gene. Between the trimmed V and J ends, which lost 2 bases and 0 bases, there was a span of 11 bases. Per the germline V gene, CDR1 is MNHEY and CDR2 is SVGAGI. This CDR3 region has 17 residues. DNA of the CDR3: TGTGCCAGCAGTTACGAGTTTAAGATCTCTGGGGCCAACGTCCTGACTTTC. Translation: CASSYEFKISGANVLTF.

The chain joins TRBV12-3 or TRBV12-4 to TRBJ1-1; D is possibly TRBD1 (5 bases). The CDR3 totals 14 residues. Trimming stripped 8 bases from V and 6 bases from J, with 19 bases between. Here the CDR3 reads CASSDRGGVPEAFF. DNA for the CDR3: TGTGCCAGCTCCGATCGTGGAGGGGTCCCTGAAGCTTTCTTT.

This sequence joins TRBV6-1 and TRBJ2-5, with D hard to call. Trimming left V 5 bases short and J 2 bases short, with 9 bases between. CDR1 is MNHNS, CDR2 SASEGT, per germline. The CDR3 has 13 residues. The CDR3 loop reads CASSRTQQETQYF. CDR3 nucleotides: TGTGCCAGCAGTCGGACCCAGCAAGAGACCCAGTACTTC.

This clonotype was seen a handful of times. The J gene is TRBJ1-2, the V gene TRBV28; D gene ambiguous. CDR1 MDHEN and CDR2 SYDVKM come from the germline V gene. V lost 10 bases, J lost 4 bases, and 13 bases lay in between. The CDR3 extends over 12 amino acids. The chain's CDR3 is CATNYLSYGYTF. CDR3 nucleotide sequence: TGTGCCACCAATTACCTCTCCTATGGCTACACCTTC.

This clonotype has just a few counts. The J gene is TRBJ2-5, the V gene TRBV5-1, with 12 bases fitting TRBD2. The germline CDR1 and CDR2 sequences are SGHRS and YFSETQ. With V trimmed by 4 bases and J by 9 bases, 4 bases remained unmatched. The length of the CDR3 is 13 residues. In nucleotides, the CDR3 is TGCGCCAGCAGCGGCGGGACTAGCGGGTCCCAGTACTTC. Its protein product is CASSGGTSGSQYF. The full variable domain, with the rest looked up from reference TRBV5-1 and TRBJ2-5, is KAGVTQTPRYLIKTRGQQVTLSCSPISGHRSVSWYQQTPGQGLQFLFEYFSETQRNKGNFPGRFSGRQFSNSRSEMNVSTLELGDSALYLCASSGGTSGSQYFGPGTRLLVL.

This clonotype appeared a few times. One end of the junction varies from germline; a read error may be responsible. The chain couples TRBV20-1 to TRBJ2-7, with a possible D match to TRBD2 (6 bases). The CDR3 sequence is 14 residues long. Germline CDR1 is DFQATT and CDR2 is SNEGSKA (reference sequence). In nucleotides, the CDR3 is TGCAGTGCTAGGCTTAGCGGTTACCCCTACGAACAGTACTTC. Its protein product is CSARLSGYPYEQYF.

The chain has TRBV19 and TRBJ2-2; the match to TRBD2 covers 10 bases. CDR3 size: 17 residues. J gave up 0 bases and V 3 bases, and 4 bases lay outside the gene matches. The V gene's germline CDR1 is LNHDA and CDR2 SQIVND (reference sequence). Here the CDR3 reads CASSIRLAGANTGELFF. The CDR3 DNA is TGTGCCAGTAGTATTCGACTAGCGGGCGCGAACACCGGGGAGCTGTTTTTT.

This clonotype was detected a few times. The rearrangement joins TRBV2 to TRBJ1-5, with unresolved D. The CDR3 runs to 15 residues. Deletions cut 6 bases from V and 0 bases from J, with 12 bases between. Germline CDR1 reads SNHLY; CDR2 reads FYNNEI. The CDR3 reads CASRGQTYSNQPQHF. The DNA for the CDR3 is TGTGCCAGCAGAGGCCAGACCTATAGCAATCAGCCCCAGCATTTT.

V and J are TRBV5-5 and TRBJ1-5; D may be TRBD1 (5 bases). Germline V lookup: CDR1 SGHKS, CDR2 YYEKEE (reference sequence). The CDR3 sequence is 15 residues long. Trimming removed 2 bases at V and 3 bases at J, with 12 bases between. In nucleotides, the CDR3 is TGTGCCAGCAGCTTTGGGCGCGGGGCCAATCAGCCCCAGCATTTT. Its translation: CASSFGRGANQPQHF.

This clonotype was counted ten times or more. The chain carries TRBV28 and TRBJ1-1; the match to TRBD1 covers 10 bases. The CDR3 length is 14 residues. Germline lookup yields CDR1 MDHEN and CDR2 SYDVKM. After removal of 7 bases from V and 6 bases from J, the junction contained 8 bases not matched to a gene. The DNA of the CDR3 is TGTGCCAGCACCTCGACAGGGGGCTGGGCTGAAGCTTTCTTT. The encoded protein is CASTSTGGWAEAFF.

The V and J genes are TRBV5-4 and TRBJ2-7, with 11 bases that match TRBD2. Germline V lookup: CDR1 SGHNT, CDR2 YYREEE (reference sequence). With V trimmed by 2 bases and J by 2 bases, 6 bases remained unmatched. CDR3 length equals 16 residues. The CDR3 DNA follows: TGTGCCAGCAGCTTAAGGACTAGCGGGTTCGCCTACGAGCAGTACTTC. Its translation is CASSLRTSGFAYEQYF.

The chain couples TRBV6-1 to TRBJ1-1; TRBD1 matches at 10 bases. Per germline, CDR1 MNHNS and CDR2 SASEGT. Trimming at V came to 9 bases and at J to 5 bases, leaving 3 bases not matched to a gene. This CDR3 region has 12 residues. CDR3 nucleotides: TGTGCCAGTGGGACAGGGGAAACTGAAGCTTTCTTT. This translates into CASGTGETEAFF.

This clonotype was seen ten or more times. In DNA, the CDR3 is TGTGCCAGCAAATCGACAGGGGGCGGCGAGACCCAGTACTTC. Translation: CASKSTGGGETQYF. This chain links TRBV2 with TRBJ2-5, with 10 bases that match TRBD1. The CDR3 totals 14 residues. J was trimmed by 5 bases and V by 7 bases; bases with no gene match: 7. The germline V gene has CDR1 SNHLY and CDR2 FYNNEI.

The chain has TRBV5-1 and TRBJ2-7, with 10 bases lining up with TRBD2. Germline CDR1 reads SGHRS; CDR2 reads YFSETQ. The CDR3 runs to 16 residues. The ends lost 0 bases at V and 3 bases at J; junction bases unmatched: 6. The CDR3 protein is CASSLVASGSCYEQYF. The CDR3 DNA reads TGCGCCAGCAGCTTGGTGGCTAGCGGGAGTTGCTACGAGCAGTACTTC.

The chain carries TRBV5-1 and TRBJ1-1, with 9 positions matching TRBD1. The trim removed 4 bases at V and 4 bases at J, leaving 5 bases unmatched. This CDR3 spans 14 amino acids. Germline V gene lookup returns CDR1 SGHRS and CDR2 YFSETQ. The CDR3 DNA sequence: TGCGCCAGCAGCGCCCGACAGGGGGGCACTGAAGCTTTCTTT. It codes for CASSARQGGTEAFF.